These 5 T cell receptor beta chains share one sample of origin, sequenced in a study of shared clonotypes between healthy human individuals. The protocol was immunoSEQ multiplex PCR, while the TCRdb copy is restricted to in-frame clones and leaves out a portion. The table includes approximately 640,000 clones, 55% to 75% detected once. Sample: memory CD4+ T cells sorted from blood. Specified subset: CD45RA-negative fraction. Source of these receptors: a woman between 25 and 40 years old in good health.

This clone is medium-sized by share. The CDR3: CASSFEGRDGYTF. CDR3 coding DNA: TGTGCCAGCAGTTTCGAGGGGAGGGATGGCTACACCTTC. This sequence joins TRBV27 and TRBJ1-2; TRBD1 might be the D (5 bases). V gave up 3 bases and J gave up 6 bases, with 11 bases separating them. CDR3 length: 13 residues. Germline CDR1 and CDR2: MNHEY and SMNVEV (reference sequence).

The chain has TRBV15 and TRBJ2-3, with no clear D. This CDR3 contains 12 residues. CDR1 LNHNV and CDR2 YYDKDF come from the germline V gene (reference sequence). Trimming took 0 bases from V and 4 from J, leaving 2 bases between them. CDR3: CATSRDADTQYF. CDR3 nucleotides: TGTGCCACCAGCAGAGATGCAGATACGCAGTATTTT.

Concerning this clone itself: A far larger clone is one nucleotide away, so this likely arose from a read error. The rearrangement links TRBV5-1 to TRBJ1-2; D remains ambiguous. Trimming removed 1 base from V and 5 bases from J, with 6 bases in between. The CDR3 is made up of 12 amino acids. The germline gives CDR1 SGHRS, CDR2 YFSETQ. CDR3 sequence: CASSLRGYGYTF. The CDR3 region has the DNA TGCGCCAGCAGCTTGCGGGGATATGGCTACACCTTC.

A few counts support this clone. Other DNA sequences within the sample encode an identical CDR3. V gene TRBV5-1 combines with J gene TRBJ2-1, with 9 positions matching TRBD2. The CDR3 extends over 14 amino acids. CDR1 is SGHRS, CDR2 YFSETQ, per germline. V shed 5 bases and J 4 bases; nucleotides not matched to a gene: 4. CDR3 loop: CASREAGGYNEQFF. The CDR3 nucleotides read TGCGCCAGCAGGGAAGCGGGAGGATACAATGAGCAGTTCTTC.

CDR3 in DNA: TGCAGCGTTGCCTCCGGGACAGGGGTGATCGAGCAGTACTTC. It specifies CSVASGTGVIEQYF. The rearrangement joins TRBV29-1 to TRBJ2-7, with 10 bases fitting TRBD1. With V trimmed by 4 bases and J by 6 bases, 9 bases remained unmatched. This CDR3 is built from 14 residues. The germline gives CDR1 SQVTM, CDR2 ANQGSEA.